Shown below are 16 T cell receptor beta chains from a single sample sequenced in a study of shared T cell receptors in the human thymus. Repertoires were generated with immunoSEQ multiplex PCR, while TCRdb's copy carries only in-frame clones and drops some. The sample shows hundreds of thousands of clones, roughly 90% of them seen only once. This sample was also put to use in a study of human thymus T cells.

The specimen was thymocytes. Source of these receptors: a boy less than two years old with a congenital heart defect.

This rearrangement joins TRBV29-1 to TRBJ1-2, with no clear D. The CDR3 is made up of 16 amino acids. Trimming removed 5 bases from V and 4 bases from J, with 23 bases in between. From germline, CDR1 is SQVTM and CDR2 ANQGSEA. As DNA, the CDR3 is TGCAGCGTTAGAATCGTGGTAGTCCCTCACTTCTATGGCTACACCTTC. The encoded protein is CSVRIVVVPHFYGYTF.

The V and J genes are TRBV4-3 and TRBJ2-3, with 7 bases matching TRBD1. Per the germline V gene, CDR1 is LGHNA and CDR2 is YSLEER. The CDR3 is made up of 18 amino acids. Trimming at V came to 4 bases and at J to 1 base, leaving 14 bases not matched to a gene. This chain's CDR3 is CASSLGTVDLSGTDTQYF. The CDR3 DNA reads TGCGCCAGCAGCCTAGGGACAGTCGATCTAAGCGGCACAGATACGCAGTATTTT.

This chain uses TRBV4-2 with TRBJ2-1; D might be TRBD1 (6 bases). From germline, CDR1 is LGHNA and CDR2 YNFKEQ. The CDR3 extends over 14 amino acids. With 1 base removed from V and 8 bases from J, the gap between germline ends came to 12 bases. CDR3 nucleotides: TGTGCCAGCAGCCAAGTGAACAGGGTGGATGAGCAGTTCTTC. Amino acid sequence: CASSQVNRVDEQFF.

This clone has just one count. The gene calls are TRBV30 and TRBJ2-7, with TRBD2 identical over 9 bases. The CDR3 is made up of 18 amino acids. Germline V gives CDR1 GTSNPN, CDR2 SVGIG (reference sequence). J lost 4 bases, V lost 0 bases, and 16 bases had no gene match. CDR3 sequence: CAWSVPRPGLAPYYEQYF. The CDR3, as DNA: TGTGCCTGGAGTGTCCCCCGCCCGGGACTAGCTCCCTATTACGAGCAGTACTTC.

The chain carries TRBV25-1 and TRBJ1-1; no clear D gene. V shed 6 bases and J shed 1 base, with 15 bases lying between them. The germline V gene has CDR1 MGHDK and CDR2 SYGVNS. The CDR3 contains 15 residues. CDR3 coding DNA: TGTGCCAGCAGGGGGTTTAACGGGAAGAACACTGAAGCTTTCTTT. As protein: CASRGFNGKNTEAFF.

V gene TRBV5-1 combines with J gene TRBJ2-5; the match to TRBD2 covers 10 bases. The DNA end is a closer match to TRBJ2-7, so the J assignment may be wrong. The V gene's germline CDR1 is SGHRS and CDR2 YFSETQ. This CDR3 is built from 14 residues. Here the CDR3 reads CASRGTSVSYEQYF. The CDR3 nucleotides are TGCGCCAGCAGGGGGACTAGCGTATCCTACGAGCAGTACTTC.

This clone came up a few times. V is TRBV30 and J is TRBJ1-2; D is unclear. Germline V gives CDR1 GTSNPN, CDR2 SVGIG (reference sequence). The ends were cut back, 0 bases at V and 8 bases at J, with 7 bases in the middle. CDR3 size: 11 residues. CDR3 loop: CAWSVREGYTF. The CDR3 DNA sequence: TGTGCCTGGAGTGTACGGGAAGGCTACACCTTC.

The gene calls are TRBV15 and TRBJ2-4, with TRBD2 identical over 9 bases. The CDR3 runs to 18 residues. Trimming removed 0 bases from V and 0 bases from J; junction bases left unmatched: 6. CDR1 and CDR2 from the germline V gene are LNHNV and YYDKDF (reference sequence). CDR3 loop: CATSRDPGTSLAKNIQYF. For the CDR3, the DNA is TGTGCCACCAGCAGAGATCCGGGGACTAGCCTAGCCAAAAACATTCAGTACTTC.

V gene TRBV10-1 combines with J gene TRBJ2-1, with 9 positions matching TRBD2. Germline CDR1 WNHNN, CDR2 SYGVQD (reference sequence). This CDR3 contains 16 residues. The V gene end was trimmed by 2 bases and the J gene end by 3 bases; junction bases not matched to a gene: 5. This CDR3 is CASSEKASGNYNEQFF. In DNA, the CDR3 is TGCGCCAGCAGTGAGAAGGCTAGCGGGAACTACAATGAGCAGTTCTTC.

The rearrangement links TRBV10-3 to TRBJ2-7, with TRBD2 as a possible D gene (6 bases). Germline loops: CDR1 ENHRY, CDR2 SYGVKD. This CDR3 spans 14 amino acids. V was cut by 10 bases and J by 0 bases, with 16 bases left in between. This CDR3 reads CATRGGGRSYEQYF. The CDR3 DNA reads as TGTGCCACCAGAGGTGGAGGGCGCTCCTACGAGCAGTACTTC.

V and J are TRBV14 and TRBJ2-7; 7 bases line up with TRBD2. The CDR3 contains 17 residues. Germline V gene lookup returns CDR1 SGHDN and CDR2 FVKESK. J was trimmed by 0 bases and V by 0 bases; bases with no gene match: 8. This CDR3 is CASSQDGSSGSSYEQYF. The CDR3 DNA reads TGTGCCAGCAGCCAAGATGGTTCTAGCGGAAGCTCCTACGAGCAGTACTTC.

J is TRBJ2-7 and V is TRBV28; 10 positions agree with TRBD2. With V trimmed by 6 bases and J by 1 base, 12 bases remained unmatched. This CDR3 has 17 residues. CDR1 and CDR2 (germline): MDHEN, SYDVKM. CDR3 sequence: CASRSLAGPLRSYEQYF. In DNA, the CDR3 is TGTGCCAGCAGATCACTAGCGGGACCCCTCCGATCCTACGAGCAGTACTTC.

V gene TRBV7-2 combines with J gene TRBJ2-2, with a possible D match to TRBD2 (6 bases). The germline gives CDR1 SGHTA, CDR2 FQGNSA. The V and J ends lost 5 bases and 6 bases respectively, with 19 bases between them. This CDR3 region has 16 residues. CDR3 DNA sequence: TGTGCCAGCAGCCTGCGCGGGGAGCTAGGGGCCGGGGAGCTGTTTTTT. This codes for CASSLRGELGAGELFF.

V and J are TRBV7-2 and TRBJ1-2; D is possibly TRBD1 (6 bases). Germline-derived CDR1 and CDR2 are SGHTA and FQGNSA. This CDR3 is built from 15 residues. V was trimmed by 2 bases and J by 0 bases, leaving 10 bases between them. CDR3 DNA: TGTGCCAGCAGCTTAAAACAGGGCTCTAACTATGGCTACACCTTC. This sequence encodes CASSLKQGSNYGYTF.

The gene calls are TRBV29-1 and TRBJ2-1; 10 bases align to TRBD2. J lost 4 bases, V lost 4 bases, and 7 bases had no gene match. The CDR3 is made up of 15 amino acids. The germline V gene has CDR1 SQVTM and CDR2 ANQGSEA. CDR3 nucleotides: TGCAGCGTTGCTTTGTGGACTAGCGGATACAATGAGCAGTTCTTC. Its translation: CSVALWTSGYNEQFF.

This clone was recorded only once. The chain employs TRBV30 and TRBJ2-5; a possible D gene is TRBD2 (5 bases). V dropped 0 bases and J dropped 4 bases, with 12 bases sitting between them. This CDR3 comprises 14 residues. Germline values: CDR1 GTSNPN, CDR2 SVGIG (reference sequence). CDR3 sequence reads: CAWSVGGRRETQYF. In DNA form, the CDR3 reads TGTGCCTGGAGTGTGGGCGGGCGGAGAGAGACCCAGTACTTC.